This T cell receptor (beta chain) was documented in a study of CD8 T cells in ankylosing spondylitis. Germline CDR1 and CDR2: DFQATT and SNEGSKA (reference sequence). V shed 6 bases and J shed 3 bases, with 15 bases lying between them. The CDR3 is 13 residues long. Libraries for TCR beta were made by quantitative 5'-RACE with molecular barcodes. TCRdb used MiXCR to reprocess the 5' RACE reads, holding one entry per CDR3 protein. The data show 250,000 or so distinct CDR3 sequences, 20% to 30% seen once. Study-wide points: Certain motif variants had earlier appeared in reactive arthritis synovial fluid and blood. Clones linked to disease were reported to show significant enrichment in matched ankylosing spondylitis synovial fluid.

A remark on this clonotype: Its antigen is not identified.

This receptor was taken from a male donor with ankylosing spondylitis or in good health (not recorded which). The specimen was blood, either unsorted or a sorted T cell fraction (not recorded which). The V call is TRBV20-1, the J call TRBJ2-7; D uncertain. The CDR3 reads CSAQIPGNYEQYF. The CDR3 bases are TGCAGTGCCCAAATCCCAGGCAACTACGAGCAGTACTTC.